The present entry profiles one T cell receptor beta chain with its context. Its antigen is currently not known. Library generation was performed with the immunoSEQ multiplex PCR assay. For the multiplex PCR, a mixture combining 60 forward primers for TCR Vbeta segments and 13 reverse primers for TCR Jbeta segments was used. A multiplex PCR assay on genomic DNA amplified the CDR3 region of rearranged TCR beta genes. The amplified TCR beta libraries were sequenced on the Illumina HiSeq System as 87-base-pair reads. The original methods were these. A later analysis tallied about 77 million unique TCR beta chains across the roughly 610 repertoires, and around 9.9 million of those chains were shared by two or more donors. A nearest-neighbor algorithm error-corrected the raw reads and collapsed the reads into unique sequences, merging closely related sequences to remove PCR and sequencing errors. V, D and J gene segments were assigned by aligning CDR3 sequences to IMGT reference sequences. Each retained sequence needed at least a six-nucleotide match to both a V gene segment and a J gene segment. Rearrangements were classified as productive when the CDR3 lacked stop codons and remained in frame with V and J, and all other rearrangements were classified as non-productive. CDR3 was defined by IMGT convention, running from the second conserved V-encoded cysteine to the conserved J-encoded phenylalanine. Sequences without an unambiguous match to a single V gene segment were excluded from the earlier analysis of several hundred of the donors. An earlier analysis of under 750 of the donors called V segments functional above 56.7% productive rearrangements and segregating when the between-donor standard deviation exceeded 5%. A statistical classification framework was built to diagnose cytomegalovirus status from the catalog of TCR beta chain sequences. V and J gene assignment, in a later analysis, came from comparing TCR nucleotide sequences with IMGT/GENE-DB human TR gene sequences. The TCRdist pipeline was used in a later analysis to assign CDR3 sequences and most-parsimonious VDJ recombination scenarios. In a later analysis, each TCR beta chain was defined by its CDR3 amino acid sequence together with its V-gene family, and reads without a unique V-gene family were excluded. A later analysis removed roughly 590 highly shared, low-generation-probability nucleotide sequences to deal with suspected cross-contamination and a sequencing artifact. In a later analysis, a clonal expansion index was calculated for each public chain from normalized within-repertoire ranks of inferred template counts. A later analysis computed generation probabilities with a VDJ recombination model fitted to out-of-frame rearrangements, and checked the results against IGoR. A later analysis scored TCR-TCR, TCR-HLA and TCR-CMV co-occurrence with hypergeometric tests, applying a repertoire-size bias correction to TCR pairs. False discovery rates were estimated in a later analysis by permuting HLA or CMV assignments 20 times. A later analysis grouped co-occurring TCRs with DBSCAN, adding TCRdist sequence similarity when clustering within HLA-allele-positive subsets. Repertoires with fewer than 30,000 or more than 120,000 public chains, plus five repertoires with anomalous nucleotide sharing, were excluded from co-occurrence clustering. TCRdb stores this immuneACCESS table with in-frame sequences only. Part of the clones is absent; in the studies checked, under half of the shortfall reflects unresolved V genes, and no reason is known for the rest. V and J calls and clone size are as listed in that table; D and trimming were resolved from the DNA. In this sample's table one finds some 180,000 clones. The ten largest make up 6.5% of the sample.

CDR1 is given as WSHSY and CDR2 as SAAADI, both from the germline V gene. The CDR3 runs 15 amino acids, cysteine and phenylalanine included. Only the CDR3 DNA stays, 45 bases, in frame from base 1. V is shortened by 6 bases, J by 9 bases, and the region joining them spans 21 bases. This record comes from a study of cytomegalovirus exposure and HLA in healthy donors (dated by TCRdb to the late 2010s). With regard to the full study: According to an earlier analysis of several hundred of the donors, roughly 180 million T cells yielded 117 million unique TCR beta sequences and 276 Gb of sequence data. Approximately 300 gigabases of sequencing data and approximately 85 million unique TCR sequences were included in an early release covering about 700 HLA-typed donors. Of the 300 to 500 genotyped donors, 75% to 85% were placed in the genetic ancestry cluster associated with self-reported Caucasian donors. The aim of the study was to test whether cataloging public T cell receptors could identify signatures of past pathogen exposure. The study profiled the T cell repertoires of hundreds of subjects by immunosequencing and related them to cytomegalovirus serostatus. Besides the first cohort of 550 to 750 subjects, a separate validation cohort made up of around 120 different subjects was used. The study combined high-throughput TCR immunosequencing, statistical association of individual TCRs with disease status, and machine learning to predict cytomegalovirus infection status. In a later analysis, previously published TCR beta repertoires from several hundred donors were re-analyzed and high-resolution HLA genotyping was added so that TCR occurrence patterns could be studied. In the later analysis, no new phenotypic data were used to find candidate immune exposures; instead, reliance was placed on TCR beta sequences and their occurrence across donors. An earlier analysis of approximately 500 of the donors applied high-throughput TCR beta sequencing to assess whether each TCR beta V gene segment acted as functional or pseudogenic. Alongside the repertoire data, information on donor age, sex, ethnicity and CMV serostatus was compiled. A later genetic analysis took genome-wide SNP genotypes for about 55% of the 666 donors and used that subset as a discovery cohort. Every discovery cohort repertoire had been produced on one sequencing platform. HLA typing included class I and class II loci at four-digit resolution. Typing coverage varied by locus: about 629-640 donors for A, B, C, DRB1 and DQB1; roughly 560 for DQA1; about 600 for DPA1; around 450 for DPB1. Because of strong linkage in the cohort, five DR-DQ haplotypes were treated as single units for association and clustering. Across 300 to 500 genotyped donors of the cohort, an average of approximately 200,000 unique TCR beta nucleotide sequences per donor were sequenced, and roughly a sixth of those sequences were non-productive. The full study reports these points: According to a later analysis, parvovirus B19, influenza, CMV and Epstein-Barr virus appeared linked to several top co-occurrence clusters. In a later analysis, about 17,000 TCR beta sequences were associated with specific HLA alleles at a false discovery rate of 0.05. In a later genetic analysis, a missense DCLRE1C variant was associated with V-gene and J-gene trimming of TCR beta chains, and the association was replicated in an independent cohort. In a later analysis, TCR association rates were found to vary across HLA loci, with the most associated TCRs seen for DRB1 alleles and the fewest for HLA-C alleles. Because HLA typing was unavailable for some donors at each locus, only the typed subset was used in association tests. A further reported finding was that TCR beta sequences accurately predicted the HLA-A and HLA-B alleles for most subjects in the first cohort. A group of highly shared sequence variants was considered likely to be a technical artifact of the sequencing pipeline. Most CMV-associated TCR beta chains appeared to be HLA-restricted in a later analysis, and the HLA associations seemed to be driven largely by CMV exposure. The classifier was reported to diagnose cytomegalovirus status with high specificity and sensitivity in both the original and validation cohorts. Only TCR beta chains were sequenced in this cohort, and the absence of alpha or paired-chain data limited detectable features. Across donors, most TCR sequences were observed very rarely, whereas some public TCRs were present in many individuals. Some IMGT-functional V segments, including TRBV6-2 and TRBV6-3, could not be told apart with the 87-base-pair reads, so those segments were excluded. When HLA alleles, especially DR and DQ, strongly co-occurred, TCR associations were difficult to assign to individual alleles. According to a later genetic analysis, donors in an Asian-associated ancestry cluster had fewer N-insertions in productive TCRs than the roughly 700-donor mean. The earlier analysis of approximately 560 of the donors excluded over 15 rarely observed V segments, including chromosome 9 orphons, because counts were too low. Immune exposure information for the cohort was limited to CMV serostatus. A later analysis found that HLA-associated TCR beta chains were more clonally expanded and had lower generation probabilities than equally common non-associated chains. Broadly in line with IMGT annotations, most TCR beta V segments showed up in productive rearrangements about 87% or about 30% of the time in an earlier analysis of 587 of the donors. In vitro tests confirmed that a few of the cytomegalovirus-associated TCR beta chains recognize cytomegalovirus antigens. The authors suggested that the approach could potentially be generalized to other disease states and immunological phenotypes. Linkage disequilibrium might explain the correlated functional status among segregating V segments, but an unknown experimental factor could not be ruled out. Roughly uniform sequencing depth across donors was assumed in presence/absence analyses, although this assumption may not hold. The study listed 170 or so TCR beta chains as associated with cytomegalovirus.

The cohort consisted of 666 healthy bone marrow donors. Cohort members were all nominally healthy when sampled, although unrecorded immune exposures were likely present. The donor tested CMV seronegative, placing the donor among the 300 to 400 seronegative members of the cohort. Each donor provided a peripheral blood sample, and peripheral blood mononuclear cells were used for TCR beta sequencing. Genomic DNA was extracted from the blood cell samples with the Qiagen DNeasy Blood Extraction Kit. The TCR was taken from a man aged 25-40 years in good health and CMV-seronegative. Recombination linked TRBV10-2 to TRBJ1-5; the D gene is not confidently resolved. The sequenced sample was PBMCs. The nucleotide sequence reads as follows: TGCGCCAGCAGCAAGACACCCTCAGAAGGTGGGCCCCAGCATTTT. This codes for CASSKTPSEGGPQHF.